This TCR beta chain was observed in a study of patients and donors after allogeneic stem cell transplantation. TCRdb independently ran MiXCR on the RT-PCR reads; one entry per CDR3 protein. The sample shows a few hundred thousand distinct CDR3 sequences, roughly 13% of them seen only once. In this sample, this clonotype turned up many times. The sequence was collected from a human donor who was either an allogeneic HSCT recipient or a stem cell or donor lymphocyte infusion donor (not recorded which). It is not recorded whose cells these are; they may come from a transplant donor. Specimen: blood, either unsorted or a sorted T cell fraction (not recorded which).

CDR3 loop: CASSLGGTSTDTQYF. The CDR3 region has the DNA TGTGCCAGCAGTTTAGGGGGTACCAGCACAGATACGCAGTATTTT. The chain couples TRBV12-3 or TRBV12-4 to TRBJ2-3; no firm D call. V was shortened by 1 base and J by 0 bases, with 8 bases between the two germline ends. The CDR3 consists of 15 residues.